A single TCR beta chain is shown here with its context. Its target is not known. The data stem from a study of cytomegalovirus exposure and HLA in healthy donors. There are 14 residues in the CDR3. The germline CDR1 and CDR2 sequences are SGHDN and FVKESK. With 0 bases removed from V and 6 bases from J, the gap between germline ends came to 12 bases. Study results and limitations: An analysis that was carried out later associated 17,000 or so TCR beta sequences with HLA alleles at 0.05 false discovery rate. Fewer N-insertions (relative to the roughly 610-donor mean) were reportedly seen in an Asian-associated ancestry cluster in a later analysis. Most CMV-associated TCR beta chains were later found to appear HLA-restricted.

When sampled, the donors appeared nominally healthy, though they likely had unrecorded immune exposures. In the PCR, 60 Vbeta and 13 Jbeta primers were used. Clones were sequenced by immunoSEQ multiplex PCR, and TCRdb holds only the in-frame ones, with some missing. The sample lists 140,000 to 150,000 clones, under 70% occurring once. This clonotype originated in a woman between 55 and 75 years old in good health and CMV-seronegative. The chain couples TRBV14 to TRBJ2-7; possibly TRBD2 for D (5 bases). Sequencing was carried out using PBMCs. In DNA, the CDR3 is TGTGCCAGCAGCCAAGATACGGGATACAGCGAGCAGTACTTC. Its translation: CASSQDTGYSEQYF.